The 25 T cell receptor beta chains reported below all come from one sample, sequenced in a study of cytotoxic CD8 clonotypes in ibrutinib-treated CLL. Generated by immunoSEQ multiplex PCR, the TCRdb table keeps only in-frame clones and is missing some. The sample has 80,000 to 95,000 clones, roughly 77% seen once. The specimen comprised PBMCs, sampled after 12 months of ibrutinib treatment. The receptors originated from a human donor with chronic lymphocytic leukemia.

The J gene is TRBJ2-3, the V gene TRBV9; 16 positions agree with TRBD2. V lost 1 base, J lost 6 bases, and 5 bases stayed unmatched. Germline CDR1 and CDR2: SGDLS and YYNGEE. This CDR3 is built from 17 residues. The CDR3 sequence is CASSVRGLAGGKDTQYF. CDR3 bases: TGTGCCAGCAGCGTAAGGGGACTAGCGGGGGGGAAGGATACGCAGTATTTT.

The DNA of the CDR3 is TGTGCCATAAGGTGGGGCGGGGGGGCCTACGAGCAGTACTTC. It translates to CAIRWGGGAYEQYF. The chain is built from TRBV10-3 and TRBJ2-7; TRBD2 matches at 9 bases. V was clipped by 9 bases and J by 2 bases; unmatched bases: 8. CDR3 size: 14 residues. In germline, CDR1 is ENHRY, CDR2 SYGVKD.

This clone was detected only once. The genes are TRBV6-6 and TRBJ2-7; 9 nucleotides match TRBD1. The J segment lost 5 bases and the V segment lost 0 bases, leaving 8 bases of the junction unmatched. Germline V gives CDR1 MNHNY, CDR2 SVGAGI (reference sequence). The CDR3 consists of 16 residues. The CDR3 loop reads CASSYSPGQGIDEQYF. The CDR3 DNA follows: TGTGCCAGCAGTTACTCCCCGGGACAGGGTATCGACGAGCAGTACTTC.

The rearrangement joins TRBV5-1 to TRBJ1-5; D possibly corresponds to TRBD1 (5 bases). This CDR3 is 14 amino acids long. Germline V gene lookup returns CDR1 SGHRS and CDR2 YFSETQ. V was trimmed by 0 bases and J by 3 bases, leaving 7 bases between them. The CDR3 loop reads CASSLAGDNQPQHF. The CDR3 nucleotides are TGCGCCAGCAGCTTGGCGGGGGACAATCAGCCCCAGCATTTT.

This chain joins TRBV30 and TRBJ2-3; 11 nucleotides agree with TRBD2. This CDR3 has 16 amino acids. Germline loops: CDR1 GTSNPN, CDR2 SVGIG (reference sequence). With 2 bases clipped from V and 2 bases from J, the junction kept 6 bases outside the gene matches. The DNA for the CDR3 is TGTGCCTGGAGTCTGCTAGCGGGGGGCCCCACAGATACGCAGTATTTT. Residues: CAWSLLAGGPTDTQYF.

The chain has TRBV6-1 and TRBJ1-2; D may be TRBD1 (5 bases). CDR3 length equals 14 residues. V lost 7 bases to trimming and J lost 4 bases, with 16 bases between them. Looked up from germline, CDR1 is MNHNS and CDR2 is SASEGT. The CDR3 sequence is CASTPGRRLYGYTF. CDR3 bases: TGTGCCAGCACCCCGGGGCGGCGACTCTATGGCTACACCTTC.

This sequence joins TRBV11-2 and TRBJ2-5, with D hard to call. V lost 1 base and J lost 5, with 8 bases in between. The CDR3 has 13 amino acids. Germline-derived CDR1 and CDR2 are SGHAT and FQNNGV. CDR3 in DNA: TGTGCCAGCAGCTTAGGTACCTCGGAGACCCAGTACTTC. It yields the protein CASSLGTSETQYF. Based on the CDR3 plus reference TRBV11-2 and TRBJ2-5, the full variable domain is EAGVAQSPRYKIIEKRQSVAFWCNPISGHATLYWYQQILGQGPKLLIQFQNNGVVDDSQLPKDRFSAERLKGVDSTLKIQPAKLEDSAVYLCASSLGTSETQYFGPGTRLLVL.

V is TRBV7-3 and J is TRBJ2-5; no definite D call. Trimming left V 2 bases short and J 0 bases short, with 4 bases between. Germline V lookup: CDR1 SGHTA, CDR2 FQGTGA. The CDR3 has 13 residues. The CDR3 DNA sequence: TGTGCCAGCAGCTTAGGGTACCAAGAGACCCAGTACTTC. Translated: CASSLGYQETQYF. The full variable domain, rest sourced from reference TRBV7-3 and TRBJ2-5, is GAGVSQTPSNKVTEKGKYVELRCDPISGHTALYWYRQSLGQGPEFLIYFQGTGAADDSGLPNDRFFAVRPEGSVSTLKIQRTERGDSAVYLCASSLGYQETQYFGPGTRLLVL.

The chain is built from TRBV18 and TRBJ2-5, with 13 bases identical to TRBD2. The germline V gene has CDR1 KGHSH and CDR2 LQKENI. V lost 3 bases to trimming and J lost 2 bases; unmatched junction nucleotides: 0. CDR3 length: 15 amino acids. CDR3 sequence: CASSPGLAGQETQYF. The CDR3 coding sequence is TGTGCCAGCTCACCGGGACTAGCGGGACAAGAGACCCAGTACTTC.

This clone was recorded only once. CDR3 DNA: TGTGCCAGCAGCTTAGGGCCTAGCGGGGGCTACTACGAGCAGTACTTC. It codes for CASSLGPSGGYYEQYF. V gene TRBV7-3 combines with J gene TRBJ2-7, with 10 bases aligning to TRBD2. CDR1 SGHTA and CDR2 FQGTGA come from the germline V gene. V shed 2 bases and J 3 bases; nucleotides not matched to a gene: 7. CDR3 size: 16 residues.

The chain employs TRBV6-5 and TRBJ1-1; D remains ambiguous. CDR1 MNHEY and CDR2 SVGAGI come from the germline V gene. The V gene lost 2 bases and the J gene lost 0 bases, with 7 bases spanning the gap. The CDR3 spans 14 residues. CDR3 sequence reads: CASSYGPMNTEAFF. The CDR3, as DNA: TGTGCCAGCAGTTACGGGCCTATGAACACTGAAGCTTTCTTT.

The rearrangement joins TRBV6-6 to TRBJ2-3; D remains ambiguous. The CDR3 sequence is 16 residues long. Trimming shortened V by 0 bases and J by 0 bases, and 10 bases separated the two germline ends. The V gene's germline CDR1 is MNHNY and CDR2 SVGAGI (reference sequence). In DNA form, the CDR3 reads TGTGCCAGCAGTTACTCGGAGAGCCTTAGCACAGATACGCAGTATTTT. Its translation is CASSYSESLSTDTQYF.

This chain links TRBV10-3 with TRBJ2-2; D is perhaps TRBD1 or TRBD2 (5 bases each). The CDR3 totals 14 residues. V lost 2 bases and J 6 bases, leaving 10 bases between the germline ends. Germline V gene sequence: CDR1 ENHRY, CDR2 SYGVKD. The CDR3 region has the DNA TGTGCCATCAGTGAGGAGGGGCGGGCCGGGGAGCTGTTTTTT. It yields the protein CAISEEGRAGELFF.

This clone was observed at least ten times. The rearrangement joins TRBV7-9 to TRBJ1-1, with D unresolved. Germline values: CDR1 SEHNR, CDR2 FQNEAQ (reference sequence). This CDR3 is built from 16 residues. Trimming took 1 base from V and 1 from J, leaving 13 bases between them. CDR3 loop: CASSLVGRVSNTEAFF. The CDR3 DNA is TGTGCCAGCAGCTTAGTTGGTAGAGTTTCGAACACTGAAGCTTTCTTT. Drawing the rest from reference TRBV7-9 and TRBJ1-1, the complete variable domain is DTGVSQNPRHKITKRGQNVTFRCDPISEHNRLYWYRQTLGQGPEFLTYFQNEAQLEKSRLLSDRFSAERPKGSFSTLEIQRTEQGDSAMYLCASSLVGRVSNTEAFFGQGTRLTVV.

A single count supports this clone. This chain links TRBV28 with TRBJ1-2; 10 nucleotides line up with TRBD1. Trimming removed 3 bases from V and 4 bases from J; junction bases left unmatched: 8. CDR3 length equals 16 residues. Germline values: CDR1 MDHEN, CDR2 SYDVKM. The CDR3 is CASSLGGQGVGYGYTF. CDR3 sequence (DNA): TGTGCCAGCAGTTTGGGTGGACAGGGGGTTGGCTATGGCTACACCTTC.

The V gene is TRBV4-3, the J gene TRBJ1-2; D is uncertain. V gave up 1 base and J gave up 5 bases, with 17 bases separating them. CDR1 is LGHNA and CDR2 is YSLEER in the germline V gene. The CDR3 runs to 16 residues. CDR3 DNA: TGCGCCAGCAGCCAAGGTGTGCAGCCCTCAGGTTATGGCTACACCTTC. The encoded protein is CASSQGVQPSGYGYTF.

V usage is TRBV11-3 and J usage is TRBJ2-5; D unclear. This CDR3 comprises 11 residues. Per the germline V gene, CDR1 is SGHNT and CDR2 is YENEEA. V was pared by 1 base and J by 5 bases, with 2 bases between. The CDR3 DNA follows: TGTGCCAGCAGCTTAGGGGAGACCCAGTACTTC. Protein product: CASSLGETQYF.

The rearrangement links TRBV29-1 to TRBJ2-7; unclear D gene. Germline V gene data show CDR1 as SQVTM and CDR2 as ANQGSEA. The length of the CDR3 is 13 residues. V dropped 6 bases and J dropped 5 bases, with 17 bases sitting between them. The CDR3 is CSVESFRGHEQYF. The CDR3 coding sequence is TGCAGCGTCGAGTCCTTTCGAGGCCACGAGCAGTACTTC.

The chain employs TRBV27 and TRBJ1-5, with D possibly matching TRBD1 (5 bases). The germline V gene encodes CDR1 MNHEY and CDR2 SMNVEV (reference sequence). The CDR3 runs to 16 residues. V was cut by 2 bases and J by 0 bases, with 11 bases left in between. CDR3 amino acids: CASSLKGTVSNQPQHF. CDR3 nucleotides: TGTGCCAGCAGTTTAAAGGGGACGGTTAGCAATCAGCCCCAGCATTTT.

J is TRBJ1-3 and V is TRBV6-5, with a possible D match to TRBD1 (5 bases). The germline V and J ends were trimmed by 6 bases and 12 bases, with 21 bases remaining between them. The CDR3 extends over 14 amino acids. CDR1 is MNHEY, CDR2 SVGAGI, per germline. The CDR3 protein is CASSKTGGGRGIYF. The DNA of the CDR3 is TGTGCCAGCAGCAAGACGGGGGGAGGCCGTGGCATATATTTT.

This chain links TRBV6-5 with TRBJ1-2, with D maybe TRBD1 (5 bases). The CDR3 contains 14 residues. Germline V CDR1 and CDR2: MNHEY, SVGAGI. V was trimmed by 7 bases and J by 5 bases, leaving 17 bases between them. The CDR3: CASMGVRSGYGYTF. The DNA for the CDR3 is TGTGCCAGCATGGGGGTACGGTCGGGATATGGCTACACCTTC.

V usage is TRBV15 and J usage is TRBJ2-3; 10 bases agree with TRBD2. There are 19 residues in the CDR3. With 2 bases clipped from V and 2 bases from J, the junction kept 13 bases outside the gene matches. Germline lookup yields CDR1 LNHNV and CDR2 YYDKDF (reference sequence). As DNA, the CDR3 is TGTGCCACCAGCAGATCCCCCCCTAGCGGGGGCCGGGACACAGATACGCAGTATTTT. This encodes CATSRSPPSGGRDTDTQYF.

This rearrangement joins TRBV5-1 to TRBJ2-7; 10 bases align to TRBD1. J was trimmed by 3 bases and V by 3 bases; bases with no gene match: 0. This CDR3 comprises 13 residues. CDR1 is SGHRS and CDR2 is YFSETQ in the germline V gene. CDR3 sequence (DNA): TGCGCCAGCAGCTGGACAGGGGGCTACGAGCAGTACTTC. Its translation is CASSWTGGYEQYF.

This clone has more than one count but fewer than ten. This chain's CDR3 is CASSPPWGPYTEAFF. The CDR3 DNA reads as TGTGCCAGTAGTCCCCCGTGGGGGCCCTACACTGAAGCTTTCTTT. The V and J genes are TRBV19 and TRBJ1-1; maybe TRBD1 (6 bases). The CDR3 is 15 amino acids. Trimming stripped 5 bases from V and 3 bases from J, with 16 bases between. Germline CDR1 and CDR2: LNHDA and SQIVND (reference sequence).

The chain combines TRBV27 with TRBJ2-7; TRBD2 agrees at 12 bases. V lost 5 bases and J lost 6; bases outside the gene matches: 8. From germline, CDR1 is MNHEY and CDR2 SMNVEV (reference sequence). This CDR3 contains 15 residues. CDR3: CASSVLAGGLSEQYF. The CDR3 DNA reads as TGTGCCAGCAGTGTCCTAGCGGGGGGGCTCTCCGAGCAGTACTTC.